Listed here are 27 T cell receptor beta chains from one sample, sequenced in a study of blood T cell repertoires in COVID-19. Measured with immunoSEQ multiplex PCR; TCRdb has only the in-frame clones, and not every one. The sample has 65,000 to 70,000 clones, around 87% seen once. Sequencing was performed on peripheral blood. All receptors derive from a man aged 35 to 55 with COVID-19, enrolled during active disease.

This clone came up a few times. The genes are TRBV29-1 and TRBJ1-3, with 7 bases fitting TRBD1. CDR1 SQVTM and CDR2 ANQGSEA come from the germline V gene. This CDR3 spans 13 amino acids. V lost 5 bases and J lost 0; bases outside the gene matches: 1. The CDR3, as DNA: TGCAGCGTTAGGGACAGCTCTGGAAACACCATATATTTT. Translated, it gives CSVRDSSGNTIYF.

This chain connects TRBV30 to TRBJ2-7, with D possibly being TRBD1 (6 bases). V was shortened by 0 bases and J by 7 bases, with 13 bases between the two germline ends. CDR3 length equals 13 residues. Germline-derived CDR1 and CDR2 are GTSNPN and SVGIG (reference sequence). CDR3: CAWSVQGTGEQYF. For the CDR3, the DNA is TGTGCCTGGAGTGTACAGGGTACGGGGGAGCAGTACTTC.

The chain links TRBV19 to TRBJ1-5; D is possibly TRBD1 (6 bases). V was trimmed by 0 bases and J by 7 bases, leaving 16 bases between them. The length of the CDR3 is 16 residues. Germline V gene lookup returns CDR1 LNHDA and CDR2 SQIVND (reference sequence). The CDR3 DNA follows: TGTGCCAGTAGTATAGACGTTAACAGGGTGGAGCAGCCCCAGCATTTT. Translated: CASSIDVNRVEQPQHF.

The J gene is TRBJ2-3, the V gene TRBV7-3, with TRBD1 matching over 9 bases. CDR1 and CDR2 from the germline V gene are SGHTA and FQGTGA. This CDR3 has 16 amino acids. The J segment lost 5 bases and the V segment lost 5 bases, leaving 11 bases of the junction unmatched. CDR3 protein: CASSASTGGEVDTQYF. CDR3 bases: TGTGCCAGCAGCGCGTCGACAGGGGGTGAAGTAGATACGCAGTATTTT.

This clone was observed a handful of times. The chain uses TRBV9 and TRBJ2-3; D ambiguous. The length of the CDR3 is 14 residues. Trimming left V 0 bases short and J 0 bases short, with 5 bases between. Germline values: CDR1 SGDLS, CDR2 YYNGEE. Here the CDR3 DNA reads TGTGCCAGCAGCGTAGTAGTCAGCACAGATACGCAGTATTTT. Protein product: CASSVVVSTDTQYF.

This clone is a singleton in its sample. The chain is built from TRBV6-5 and TRBJ1-1, with 10 bases lining up with TRBD1. Germline CDR1 and CDR2: MNHEY and SVGAGI. The V segment lost 7 bases and the J segment 2 bases; nucleotides outside the gene matches: 7. The CDR3 loop spans 15 amino acids. The DNA for the CDR3 is TGTGCCAGCAACGTCGACAGGGGGCTTAACACTGAAGCTTTCTTT. Its translation is CASNVDRGLNTEAFF.

This clone was seen ten or more times. The V call is TRBV5-1, the J call TRBJ2-2; no reliable D call. In germline, CDR1 is SGHRS, CDR2 YFSETQ. The CDR3 has 14 amino acids. V lost 0 bases, J lost 1 base, and 4 bases lay in between. The chain's CDR3 is CASSLVMNTGELFF. CDR3 coding DNA: TGCGCCAGCAGCTTGGTTATGAACACCGGGGAGCTGTTTTTT.

V is TRBV6-5 and J is TRBJ2-1; a possible D gene is TRBD2 (6 bases). V lost 6 bases, J lost 4 bases, and 10 bases lay in between. The CDR3 length is 13 residues. Germline V lookup: CDR1 MNHEY, CDR2 SVGAGI. The CDR3 nucleotides are TGTGCCAGCAGGCGGGACGGTTACAATGAGCAGTTCTTC. As protein: CASRRDGYNEQFF.

V is TRBV6-1 and J is TRBJ1-6; 9 bases map to TRBD1. J was trimmed by 9 bases and V by 4 bases; bases with no gene match: 13. The CDR3 sequence is 17 residues long. Looked up from germline, CDR1 is MNHNS and CDR2 is SASEGT. CDR3 residues: CASSGTLPGQGGSPLHF. CDR3 coding DNA: TGTGCCAGCAGTGGTACTTTACCGGGACAGGGTGGTTCACCCCTCCACTTT.

V and J are TRBV6-6 and TRBJ2-7; possible D gene TRBD2, 7 bases. This CDR3 is built from 14 residues. Germline V gene sequence: CDR1 MNHNY, CDR2 SVGAGI (reference sequence). The V and J ends lost 4 bases and 7 bases respectively, with 17 bases between them. CDR3 region: CASSWDPGEGEQYF. The CDR3 DNA reads as TGTGCCAGCAGTTGGGACCCAGGGGAGGGGGAGCAGTACTTC.

This clone has a single count. This chain links TRBV9 with TRBJ1-1; maybe TRBD1 (6 bases). Germline lookup yields CDR1 SGDLS and CDR2 YYNGEE. Trimming removed 7 bases at V and 3 bases at J, with 16 bases between. This CDR3 spans 14 amino acids. The CDR3: CASHRLSGDTEAFF. CDR3 in DNA: TGTGCCAGCCACAGACTATCAGGGGACACTGAAGCTTTCTTT.

The V call is TRBV30, the J call TRBJ1-5; 7 bases map to TRBD1. From germline, CDR1 is GTSNPN and CDR2 SVGIG (reference sequence). The trim removed 3 bases at V and 7 bases at J, leaving 6 bases unmatched. The CDR3 runs 13 residues. The CDR3 bases are TGTGCCTGGAGCTTCCAGGGGGAGCAGCCCCAGCATTTT. Translated: CAWSFQGEQPQHF.

V is TRBV7-2 and J is TRBJ2-3, with 10 bases that match TRBD2. The CDR3 has 15 amino acids. Germline CDR1 reads SGHTA; CDR2 reads FQGNSA. After removal of 4 bases from V and 2 bases from J, the junction contained 3 bases not matched to a gene. The CDR3 protein is CASSSGTSATDTQYF. DNA of the CDR3: TGTGCCAGCAGCTCCGGGACTAGCGCCACAGATACGCAGTATTTT.

The rearrangement links TRBV15 to TRBJ1-4, with D unclear. Germline V gene data show CDR1 as LNHNV and CDR2 as YYDKDF (reference sequence). The ends were cut back, 7 bases at V and 7 bases at J, with 16 bases in the middle. CDR3 length: 14 residues. This chain's CDR3 is CATMRGEEAEKLFF. CDR3 sequence (DNA): TGTGCCACCATGCGCGGGGAGGAGGCTGAAAAACTGTTTTTT.

The chain has TRBV5-1 and TRBJ1-1; D might be TRBD1 (5 bases). Trimming cost V 0 bases and J 3 bases, with 9 bases left between them. The CDR3 extends over 14 amino acids. The germline V gene has CDR1 SGHRS and CDR2 YFSETQ. The CDR3 DNA sequence: TGCGCCAGCAGCTTGGACGGAGGGGACACTGAAGCTTTCTTT. Translation: CASSLDGGDTEAFF.

This chain joins TRBV5-4 and TRBJ2-1, with D maybe TRBD2 (6 bases). The germline gives CDR1 SGHNT, CDR2 YYREEE (reference sequence). The germline V and J ends were trimmed by 1 base and 1 base, with 12 bases remaining between them. The CDR3 covers 16 residues. In DNA form, the CDR3 reads TGTGCCAGCAGCTTGAATTCGGGGAGGTCCTACAATGAGCAGTTCTTC. It yields the protein CASSLNSGRSYNEQFF.

The chain has TRBV6-1 and TRBJ1-4; 8 positions agree with TRBD1. Losses at the gene ends were 1 base for V and 6 bases for J; bases not matched to a gene: 10. The length of the CDR3 is 17 residues. CDR1 and CDR2 (germline): MNHNS, SASEGT. The CDR3 bases are TGTGCCAGCAGTGAAGGTCTAAGGACAGGGAGAGATGAAAAACTGTTTTTT. Translation gives CASSEGLRTGRDEKLFF.

This clone appeared a single time. This chain uses TRBV10-3 with TRBJ2-5; D unclear. The germline CDR1 and CDR2 sequences are ENHRY and SYGVKD. Trimming took 3 bases from V and 5 from J, leaving 13 bases between them. The length of the CDR3 is 14 residues. This CDR3 reads CAISDFLLRETQYF. CDR3 in DNA: TGTGCCATCAGTGATTTCTTACTCCGGGAGACCCAGTACTTC.

The chain joins TRBV10-3 to TRBJ2-3; TRBD1 might be the D (6 bases). The CDR3 has 17 amino acids. Trimming took 5 bases from V and 1 from J, leaving 19 bases between them. Germline loops: CDR1 ENHRY, CDR2 SYGVKD. CDR3 DNA sequence: TGTGCCATCAGTTCGCATCAACAGGGAAGTGGCACAGATACGCAGTATTTT. Protein: CAISSHQQGSGTDTQYF.

The chain carries TRBV25-1 and TRBJ2-7, with TRBD2 identical over 9 bases. The CDR3 length is 16 residues. Germline values: CDR1 MGHDK, CDR2 SYGVNS. Trimming took 7 bases from V and 5 from J; bases not matched to a gene: 15. CDR3 bases: TGTGCCAGCATTGACACGTTAGCGGGGGCATTTAACGAGCAGTACTTC. Its protein product is CASIDTLAGAFNEQYF.

This sequence joins TRBV25-1 and TRBJ1-6; 7 nucleotides agree with TRBD1. Trimming at V came to 4 bases and at J to 0 bases, leaving 6 bases not matched to a gene. The CDR3 consists of 17 residues. Per germline, CDR1 MGHDK and CDR2 SYGVNS. The CDR3 loop is CASSGHRGSSYNSPLHF. The CDR3 DNA sequence: TGTGCCAGCAGTGGGCACAGGGGTAGCTCCTATAATTCACCCCTCCACTTT.

This CDR3 is CASSSINRDIAPEQYF. The CDR3 coding sequence is TGTGCCAGCAGCTCTATCAACCGGGACATAGCCCCCGAGCAGTACTTC. This chain connects TRBV7-8 to TRBJ2-7; maybe TRBD1 (6 bases). CDR1 is SGHVS and CDR2 is FQNEAQ in the germline V gene. There are 16 residues in the CDR3. V was cut by 4 bases and J by 6 bases, with 22 bases left in between.

The CDR3 nucleotides are TGTGCCAGCAGTGAAGCGCCCAGGGGGCAGAACACCATATATTTT. Amino acid sequence: CASSEAPRGQNTIYF. The chain links TRBV6-1 to TRBJ1-3; 8 bases fit TRBD1. The CDR3 loop spans 15 amino acids. Germline CDR1 is MNHNS and CDR2 is SASEGT. The J segment lost 7 bases and the V segment lost 0 bases, leaving 5 bases of the junction unmatched.

CDR3 loop: CASSTADRGRPNTQYF. CDR3 nucleotides: TGTGCCAGCAGCACCGCGGACAGGGGGCGCCCAAATACGCAGTATTTT. The V and J genes are TRBV9 and TRBJ2-3; 11 nucleotides match TRBD1. This CDR3 contains 16 residues. Losses at the gene ends were 4 bases for V and 7 bases for J; bases not matched to a gene: 11. Per the germline V gene, CDR1 is SGDLS and CDR2 is YYNGEE.

The CDR3 region has the DNA TGCAGCGTTGGCGACGTTCAAGACTACCAAGAGACCCAGTACTTC. Translating gives CSVGDVQDYQETQYF. The chain combines TRBV29-1 with TRBJ2-5, with D hard to call. The V end was cut by 4 bases, the J end by 0 bases, with 15 bases between. The CDR3 covers 15 residues. Germline CDR1 SQVTM, CDR2 ANQGSEA. Looking up the rest from reference TRBV29-1 and TRBJ2-5 gives the full variable domain: SAVISQKPSRDICQRGTSLTIQCQVDSQVTMMFWYRQQPGQSLTLIATANQGSEATYESGFVIDKFPISRPNLTFSTLTVSNMSPEDSSIYLCSVGDVQDYQETQYFGPGTRLLVL.

With regard to this clone: Other DNA sequences in the sample encode the same CDR3. The chain joins TRBV5-1 to TRBJ1-1, with 7 bases lining up with TRBD1. The junction had 3 bases not matched to a gene; V was cut back by 4 bases and J by 0 bases. CDR3 length: 14 residues. Germline CDR1 SGHRS, CDR2 YFSETQ. Here the CDR3 reads CASSRGQMNTEAFF. The DNA of the CDR3 is TGCGCCAGCAGCAGGGGACAGATGAACACTGAAGCTTTCTTT.

The chain carries TRBV6-5 and TRBJ1-5; 9 bases fit TRBD1. This CDR3 contains 15 residues. V was clipped by 4 bases and J by 6 bases; unmatched bases: 7. The germline V gene encodes CDR1 MNHEY and CDR2 SVGAGI. CDR3 protein: CASSSGQGEGQPQHF. The DNA for the CDR3 is TGTGCCAGCAGTTCGGGACAGGGAGAGGGTCAGCCCCAGCATTTT.